The rows below give T cell receptor beta chains drawn from one sample of a study of T cell changes during pregnancy in multiple sclerosis. Sequencing used immunoSEQ multiplex PCR; TCRdb keeps in-frame clones, though not all of them. The sample has over 90,000 clones, roughly 93% seen once. Here the sequenced sample was peripheral blood, taken after pregnancy. These receptor sequences come from a female donor with multiple sclerosis, enrolled in a pregnancy study. Each CDR3 is given with its conserved first and last residue. D genes are given only for firm matches. Clone sizes are given selectively: once, few, many, or a class where the clone is expanded.

j_call	d_call	v_call	clone_size	cdr3_nt	cdr3_aa
TRBJ2-6	NA	TRBV19	once	TGTGCCAGTAGTTTCTTAGGGGTGCGGGGCTCTGGGGCCAACGTCCTGACTTTC	CASSFLGVRGSGANVLTF
TRBJ1-2	NA	TRBV18	NA	TGTGCCAGCTCACCCGGACAGACCTCTAACTATGGCTACACCTTC	CASSPGQTSNYGYTF
TRBJ2-1	TRBD2	TRBV10-3	NA	TGTGCCATCAGTGCAGGACTAGTGGGCGAGCAGTTCTTC	CAISAGLVGEQFF
TRBJ1-3	NA	TRBV29-1	NA	TGCAGCGTTCGAGGGCTCTCTGGAAACACCATATATTTT	CSVRGLSGNTIYF
TRBJ1-1	NA	TRBV4-1	NA	TGCGCCAGCAGCCAAGATCATGGGAGCACTGAAGCTTTCTTT	CASSQDHGSTEAFF
TRBJ1-3	NA	TRBV19	NA	TGTGCCAGTAGTCAGGATCCTGGAAACACCATATATTTT	CASSQDPGNTIYF
TRBJ2-7	NA	TRBV9	NA	TGTGCCAGCAGCGTAGAAGACGGGGTAGGATACGAGCAGTACTTC	CASSVEDGVGYEQYF
TRBJ2-3	TRBD2	TRBV11-2	NA	TGTGCCAGCAGCTTAGCGGGGGGGGATACGCAGTATTTT	CASSLAGGDTQYF
TRBJ1-1	NA	TRBV18	NA	TGTGCCAGCTCAACAGTCCCGACGGACACTGAAGCTTTCTTT	CASSTVPTDTEAFF
TRBJ1-1	TRBD1	TRBV11-2	NA	TGTGCCAGCAGCCGATGGGCGCGACAGGGAGAAGCTTTCTTT	CASSRWARQGEAFF
TRBJ2-2	NA	TRBV23-1	NA	TGCGCCAGCAGTCAAGAGGGTCGAGATAGCAACACCGGGGAGCTGTTTTTT	CASSQEGRDSNTGELFF
TRBJ2-5	NA	TRBV5-4	NA	TGTGCCAGCAGCATACGCCACCACCCACTACCGGGACAAGAGACCCAGTACTTC	CASSIRHHPLPGQETQYF
TRBJ2-6	NA	TRBV7-6	NA	TGTGCCAGCAGCTACGCCCCCAATGCGGGGACTGGGGCCAACGTCCTGACTTTC	CASSYAPNAGTGANVLTF
TRBJ2-6	TRBD1	TRBV25-1	NA	TGTGCCAGCAGTGTACCGGGACAGGGGGTCCTGACTTTC	CASSVPGQGVLTF